This T cell receptor beta chain was observed in a study of identical twins. Study observations and caveats: Invariant MAIT and iNKT cells are populations that could partly confound zero-insertion analyses. Cord blood's abundant beta clonotypes had fewer insertions, unlike memory repertoires.

TCRdb recomputed calls from the 5' RACE reads with MiXCR, one row per CDR3 protein. The sample shows 450,000 or so distinct CDR3 sequences, less than 20% of them seen only once. Concerning this clonotype itself: What it recognizes is unknown.

The receptor was isolated from a man aged 50-59 years in good health. The specimen was naive T cells sorted from blood.

CDR3 region: CSAMGGDFEAFF. For the CDR3, the DNA is TGCAGTGCGATGGGGGGCGACTTTGAAGCTTTCTTT. This chain connects TRBV20-1 to TRBJ1-1, with D possibly being TRBD1 (6 bases). The CDR3 totals 12 residues. CDR1 DFQATT and CDR2 SNEGSKA come from the germline V gene (reference sequence). Trimming stripped 6 bases from V and 7 bases from J, with 15 bases between.